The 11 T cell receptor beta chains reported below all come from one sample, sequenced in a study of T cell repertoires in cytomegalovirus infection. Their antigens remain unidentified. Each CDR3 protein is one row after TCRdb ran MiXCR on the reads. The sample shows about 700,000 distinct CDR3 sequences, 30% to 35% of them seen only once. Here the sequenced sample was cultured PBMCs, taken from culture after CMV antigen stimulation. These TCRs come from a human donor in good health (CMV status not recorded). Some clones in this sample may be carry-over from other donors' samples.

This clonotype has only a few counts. Here the CDR3 DNA reads TGTGCCAGCAGTTTTTTTCGAATTCGGGTGGGGGATAGCAATCAGCCCCAGCATTTT. Its protein product is CASSFFRIRVGDSNQPQHF. The chain joins TRBV28 to TRBJ1-5, with a possible D match to TRBD1 (5 bases). Germline V gene sequence: CDR1 MDHEN, CDR2 SYDVKM. The V gene lost 3 bases and the J gene lost 0 bases, with 21 bases spanning the gap. CDR3 length equals 19 residues.

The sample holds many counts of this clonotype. This CDR3 is CASAVGGWTDTQYF. The CDR3 DNA sequence: TGTGCCAGCGCTGTGGGGGGCTGGACAGATACGCAGTATTTT. The chain couples TRBV7-9 to TRBJ2-3; either TRBD1 or TRBD2 may supply D (6 bases each). From germline, CDR1 is SEHNR and CDR2 FQNEAQ (reference sequence). The CDR3 extends over 14 amino acids. V gave up 8 bases and J gave up 3 bases, with 15 bases separating them.

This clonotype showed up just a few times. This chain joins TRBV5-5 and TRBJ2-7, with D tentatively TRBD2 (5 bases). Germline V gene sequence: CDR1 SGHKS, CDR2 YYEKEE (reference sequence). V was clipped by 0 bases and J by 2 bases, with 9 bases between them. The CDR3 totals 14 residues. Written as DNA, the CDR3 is TGTGCCAGCAGCTTGGGGAGGAATGCCTACGAGCAGTACTTC. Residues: CASSLGRNAYEQYF.

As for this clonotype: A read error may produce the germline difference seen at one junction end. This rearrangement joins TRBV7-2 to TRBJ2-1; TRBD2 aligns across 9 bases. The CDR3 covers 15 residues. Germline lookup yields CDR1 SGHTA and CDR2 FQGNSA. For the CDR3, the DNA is TGTGCCAGCAAAAGCGGGGGGAGCTCCTACAATGAGGAGTTCTTC. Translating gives CASKSGGSSYNEEFF. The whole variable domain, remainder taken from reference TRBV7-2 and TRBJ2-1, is GAGVSQSPSNKVTEKGKDVELRCDPISGHTALYWYRQSLGQGLEFLIYFQGNSAPDKSGLPSDRFSAERTGGSVSTLTIQRTQQEDSAVYLCASKSGGSSYNEEFFGPGTRLTVL.

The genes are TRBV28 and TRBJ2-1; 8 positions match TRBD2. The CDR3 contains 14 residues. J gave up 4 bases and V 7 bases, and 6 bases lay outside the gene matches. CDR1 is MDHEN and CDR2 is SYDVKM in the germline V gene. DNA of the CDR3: TGTGCCAGCATTATTAGCGGGGAGTACAATGAGCAGTTCTTC. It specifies CASIISGEYNEQFF.

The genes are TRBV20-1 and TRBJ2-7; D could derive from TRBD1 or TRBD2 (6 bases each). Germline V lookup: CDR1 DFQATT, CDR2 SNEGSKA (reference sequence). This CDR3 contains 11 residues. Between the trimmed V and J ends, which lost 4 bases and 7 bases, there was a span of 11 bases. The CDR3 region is CSATRGGEQYF. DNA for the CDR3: TGCAGTGCTACCCGAGGGGGGGAGCAGTACTTC.

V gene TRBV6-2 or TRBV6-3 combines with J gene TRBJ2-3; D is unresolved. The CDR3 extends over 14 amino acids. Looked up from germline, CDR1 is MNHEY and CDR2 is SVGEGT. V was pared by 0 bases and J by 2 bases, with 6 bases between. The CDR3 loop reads CASSYSGYTDTQYF. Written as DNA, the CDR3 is TGTGCCAGCAGTTACTCGGGGTACACAGATACGCAGTATTTT.

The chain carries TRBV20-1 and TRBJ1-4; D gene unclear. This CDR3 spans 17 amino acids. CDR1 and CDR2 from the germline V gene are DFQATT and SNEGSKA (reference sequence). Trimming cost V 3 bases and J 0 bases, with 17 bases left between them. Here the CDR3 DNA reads TGCAGTGCTAGCGGGAGGGCCCCGGATGCAACTAATGAAAAACTGTTTTTT. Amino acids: CSASGRAPDATNEKLFF.

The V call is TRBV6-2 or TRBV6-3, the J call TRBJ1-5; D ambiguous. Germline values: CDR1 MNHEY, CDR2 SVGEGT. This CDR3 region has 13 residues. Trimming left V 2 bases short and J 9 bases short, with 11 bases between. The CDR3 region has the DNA TGTGCCAGCAGTTACCAAGGGTATCGGCCCCAGCATTTT. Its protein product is CASSYQGYRPQHF.

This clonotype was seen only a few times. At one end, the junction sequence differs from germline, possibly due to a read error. CDR3 region: CASSLGQGALDF. CDR3 bases: TGTGCCAGCAGCTTAGGACAGGGGGCCCTGGATTTT. The V and J genes are TRBV7-2 and TRBJ2-3, with 10 bases matching TRBD1. This CDR3 comprises 12 residues. Per the germline V gene, CDR1 is SGHTA and CDR2 is FQGNSA.

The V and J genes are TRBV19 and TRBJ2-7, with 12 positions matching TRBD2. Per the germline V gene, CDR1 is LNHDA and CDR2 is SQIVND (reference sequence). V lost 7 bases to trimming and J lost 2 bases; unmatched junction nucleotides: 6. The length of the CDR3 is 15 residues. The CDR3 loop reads CASKETSGGAYEQYF. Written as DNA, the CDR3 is TGTGCCAGTAAGGAGACTAGCGGGGGCGCCTACGAGCAGTACTTC.